This T cell receptor beta chain was identified during a study of blood T cell repertoires in COVID-19. Overall study context: PBMCs, B-cell-depleted T cells, or T cells were the source of the cDNA or gDNA that made up the material.

Original handling: Amplification of reference gene primers was used by the study to estimate nucleated cell counts. Some clones are missing from TCRdb's copy, which holds only in-frame ones; the method was immunoSEQ multiplex PCR. V, J and clone size reflect that table, while D and trimming were determined from the DNA. Seen here are over 100,000 clones, roughly 69% observed once, and the top ten hold less than 2.5%. The CDR3 contains 12 residues. This clone was counted many times. This TCR derives from a woman in her 70s with acute or convalescent COVID-19. The sample taken for sequencing was peripheral blood. The chain joins TRBV21-1 to TRBJ2-2; TRBD2, as called in the table, went unchecked against the DNA. TRBV21-1 is a recognized pseudogene. In DNA form, the CDR3 reads TGTGCCATCCCCCCGGGTACCGGGGGGCTGTTTTTT. Translated: CAIPPGTGGLFF.